The rows below give T cell receptor beta chains drawn from one sample of a study of neurological immune-mediated disorders. One entry per CDR3 protein results from TCRdb running MiXCR on the 5' RACE reads. The table shows about 32,000 distinct CDR3 sequences, with 3.5% to 4% occurring only once. Source material: PBMCs. All receptors derive from a man under 40 with multiple sclerosis. CDR3s include the opening cysteine and the closing phenylalanine or tryptophan. Clone size is stated in some rows and not others, as once, few, many or a class when expanded.

V gene,CDR3 length,clone size,CDR3 protein
TRBV7-2,16,many,CASSLAPQGAGQPQNF
TRBV5-5,15,many,CASTQGLSLDYGYTF
TRBV27,14,many,CASSIREGNEKLFF
TRBV27,13,medium-sized,CASTPPEREGPVF
TRBV5-1,14,many,CASSEGQPNTEAFF
TRBV20-1,13,NA,CSARGEGDQPQHF
TRBV20-1,15,many,CSARDWRGTNTEAFF
TRBV29-1,14,NA,CSVDSAGNGETQYF
TRBV5-1,15,few,CASSSPGLGYNEQFF
TRBV11-2,14,many,CASRLAGRTDTQYF
TRBV4-3,17,many,CASSQDWDRGQGETQYF
TRBV5-1,13,NA,CASSLDRGDEQYF
TRBV7-2,13,many,CASSLDYRWAQYF
TRBV12-2,14,NA,CASRLQRLYQPQHF